This TCR beta chain stems from a study of cytomegalovirus exposure and HLA in healthy donors. Whole-study context: Clustering assigned 70% to 90% of the 350 to 400 genotyped donors to the Caucasian-associated ancestry cluster.

General observations from the study: According to the study, roughly 160 TCR beta chains were cytomegalovirus-associated.

About this clone: Its cognate antigen is unknown.

The donors comprised healthy bone marrow donors. This CDR3 has 16 amino acids. PCR primers comprised 60 Vbeta and 13 Jbeta primers. This table comes from immunoSEQ multiplex PCR, and its TCRdb copy is limited to in-frame clones, with some not included. This repertoire shows approximately 100,000 clones, around three quarters found once; its top ten account for 7% to 10%. The receptor was derived from a human donor in good health. The sample consisted of PBMCs. J is TRBJ2-7 and V is TRBV21-1; TRBD1, as called in the table, went unchecked against the DNA. TRBV21-1 is designated a pseudogene. The CDR3, as DNA: TGTGCCAGCAGCAAAGGAGGGGACAGGAGACCGTACGAGCAGTACTTC. Residues: CASSKGGDRRPYEQYF.